The 23 T cell receptor beta chains below were found in one sample sequenced in a study of blood T cell repertoires in COVID-19. Assay: immunoSEQ multiplex PCR; the TCRdb copy retains only in-frame clones and omits some. The table lists more than 200,000 clones, around 80% of them singletons. The sequenced material came from PBMCs or T cells enriched from blood (not recorded which). The receptor set was obtained from a man in his 60s who had recovered from COVID-19.

The rearrangement joins TRBV19 to TRBJ2-3, with D possibly being TRBD1 (6 bases). V was cut by 6 bases and J by 3 bases, with 16 bases left in between. This CDR3 has 15 residues. CDR1 is LNHDA, CDR2 SQIVND, per germline (reference sequence). The CDR3 DNA reads as TGTGCCAGTAGCCGAACAGGGAGTTGGACAGATACGCAGTATTTT. It encodes CASSRTGSWTDTQYF.

This chain joins TRBV7-2 and TRBJ1-5; D gene unclear. Trimming shortened V by 4 bases and J by 9 bases, and 13 bases separated the two germline ends. Germline V lookup: CDR1 SGHTA, CDR2 FQGNSA. The CDR3 totals 13 residues. CDR3 sequence reads: CASSSTPMGPQHF. The CDR3 region has the DNA TGTGCCAGCAGCTCGACACCCATGGGGCCCCAGCATTTT.

In this sample, this clone turned up once. The DNA of the CDR3 is TGCGCCAGCAGCCGGGACAGTGCCGGGGAAAAACTGTTTTTT. This codes for CASSRDSAGEKLFF. The gene calls are TRBV5-1 and TRBJ1-4, with 7 bases aligning to TRBD1. CDR3 size: 14 residues. From germline, CDR1 is SGHRS and CDR2 YFSETQ. J lost 8 bases, V lost 4 bases, and 8 bases had no gene match.

This clone was seen more than once but under ten times. For the CDR3, the DNA is TGTGCCAGTAGTATTTTGGGCGGGTCGTTGTCCCAGCATTTT. It translates to CASSILGGSLSQHF. The J gene is TRBJ1-5, the V gene TRBV19; D remains unclear. This CDR3 region has 14 residues. Germline CDR1 LNHDA, CDR2 SQIVND (reference sequence). Trimming removed 3 bases from V and 11 bases from J, with 17 bases in between.

V gene TRBV5-6 combines with J gene TRBJ1-6, with D unclear. Per the germline V gene, CDR1 is SGHDT and CDR2 is YYEEEE. Trimming stripped 2 bases from V and 6 bases from J, with 9 bases between. This CDR3 is built from 14 residues. The CDR3 region has the DNA TGTGCCAGCAGCTTATTAGAGTTTAATTCACCCCTCCACTTT. Protein product: CASSLLEFNSPLHF.

The chain is built from TRBV19 and TRBJ1-2; TRBD1 aligns across 8 bases. The junction had 5 bases not matched to a gene; V was cut back by 6 bases and J by 2 bases. Germline lookup yields CDR1 LNHDA and CDR2 SQIVND (reference sequence). The CDR3 sequence is 14 residues long. Written as DNA, the CDR3 is TGTGCCAGTAGCAGACAGGGGCGAAACTATGGCTACACCTTC. It specifies CASSRQGRNYGYTF.

The rearrangement uses TRBV9 and TRBJ2-2, with TRBD2 as a possible D gene (5 bases). There are 14 residues in the CDR3. Trimming left V 4 bases short and J 4 bases short, with 11 bases between. The germline CDR1 and CDR2 sequences are SGDLS and YYNGEE. CDR3 loop: CASSPRTLTGELFF. The DNA for the CDR3 is TGTGCCAGCAGCCCTCGGACTCTCACCGGGGAGCTGTTTTTT.

The V and J genes are TRBV6-6 and TRBJ1-6; the match to TRBD1 covers 7 bases. The CDR3 has 16 residues. Germline lookup yields CDR1 MNHNY and CDR2 SVGAGI (reference sequence). The trim removed 2 bases at V and 8 bases at J, leaving 9 bases unmatched. The CDR3 sequence: CASSYGGTVRDSPLHF. The CDR3, as DNA: TGTGCCAGCAGTTACGGGGGGACAGTCCGTGATTCACCCCTCCACTTT.

The V call is TRBV5-1, the J call TRBJ2-1; 11 positions match TRBD1. This CDR3 contains 14 residues. Germline lookup yields CDR1 SGHRS and CDR2 YFSETQ. After removal of 4 bases from V and 10 bases from J, the junction contained 7 bases not matched to a gene. CDR3 amino acids: CASSTDRGRREQFF. The CDR3 DNA reads TGCGCCAGCAGCACGGACAGGGGGCGAAGGGAGCAGTTCTTC.

V and J are TRBV14 and TRBJ1-2; D is possibly TRBD1 (5 bases). Germline V gives CDR1 SGHDN, CDR2 FVKESK. V was shortened by 3 bases and J by 0 bases, with 11 bases between the two germline ends. This CDR3 spans 15 amino acids. This chain's CDR3 is CASSHPAGANYGYTF. The CDR3, as DNA: TGTGCCAGCAGCCACCCTGCGGGGGCTAACTATGGCTACACCTTC.

The gene calls are TRBV18 and TRBJ2-2; possibly TRBD1 for D (6 bases). Germline CDR1 and CDR2: KGHSH and LQKENI. Trimming took 3 bases from V and 1 from J, leaving 9 bases between them. This CDR3 region has 15 residues. CDR3 in DNA: TGTGCCAGCTCACCGATGGGACAGAACACCGGGGAGCTGTTTTTT. Translated, it gives CASSPMGQNTGELFF. The full variable domain, rest sourced from reference TRBV18 and TRBJ2-2, is NAGVMQNPRHLVRRRGQEARLRCSPMKGHSHVYWYRQLPEEGLKFMVYLQKENIIDESGMPKERFSAEFPKEGPSILRIQQVVRGDSAAYFCASSPMGQNTGELFFGEGSRLTVL.

The V call is TRBV6-6, the J call TRBJ1-2, with 9 nucleotides matching TRBD1. The length of the CDR3 is 15 residues. The ends lost 2 bases at V and 2 bases at J; junction bases unmatched: 3. Germline lookup yields CDR1 MNHNY and CDR2 SVGAGI (reference sequence). The CDR3 sequence is CASSYPGQGNYGYTF. The CDR3 DNA sequence: TGTGCCAGCAGTTACCCGGGACAGGGCAACTATGGCTACACCTTC.

The chain uses TRBV2 and TRBJ2-7, with D possibly TRBD2 on 7 matching bases. This CDR3 has 16 residues. V lost 6 bases to trimming and J lost 0 bases, with 18 bases between them. Germline CDR1 SNHLY, CDR2 FYNNEI. CDR3 sequence (DNA): TGTGCCAGCAGGCCGGGGGGCTGGGAGAGCTCCTACGAGCAGTACTTC. Translation gives CASRPGGWESSYEQYF.

This clone was recorded once. The V and J genes are TRBV13 and TRBJ1-2; 8 bases match TRBD1. Losses at the gene ends were 5 bases for V and 4 bases for J; bases not matched to a gene: 6. This CDR3 spans 14 amino acids. In germline, CDR1 is PRHDT, CDR2 FYEKMQ (reference sequence). The DNA for the CDR3 is TGTGCCAGCAGCCCCCGGACAGGGCCCTATGGCTACACCTTC. This encodes CASSPRTGPYGYTF.

The table lists this clone with a count of one. The J gene is TRBJ1-2, the V gene TRBV15; possibly TRBD1 for D (5 bases). The V end was cut by 2 bases, the J end by 8 bases, with 18 bases between. The CDR3 runs 15 residues. Germline loops: CDR1 LNHNV, CDR2 YYDKDF (reference sequence). CDR3 loop: CATSRSQGGIGGYTF. The CDR3 DNA is TGTGCCACCAGCAGATCTCAGGGTGGAATTGGAGGCTACACCTTC.

The chain is built from TRBV11-2 and TRBJ2-5; TRBD2 might be the D (6 bases). The CDR3 covers 15 residues. V gave up 2 bases and J gave up 1 base, with 11 bases separating them. CDR1 and CDR2 (germline): SGHAT, FQNNGV. The CDR3, as DNA: TGTGCCAGCAGCTTAAATCCCGGGGGCCAAGAGACCCAGTACTTC. Residues: CASSLNPGGQETQYF.

This clone was seen more than once but under ten times. The rearrangement joins TRBV2 to TRBJ1-5, with TRBD1 matching over 9 bases. Germline trimming cut 6 bases from V and 7 bases from J; bases unmatched to any gene: 4. The CDR3 covers 13 residues. Germline V gene sequence: CDR1 SNHLY, CDR2 FYNNEI. Here the CDR3 reads CASSRDRDQPQHF. The CDR3 DNA is TGTGCCAGCAGCCGGGACAGGGACCAGCCCCAGCATTTT.

The V gene is TRBV6-5, the J gene TRBJ2-3; the D is unclear. Germline CDR1 reads MNHEY; CDR2 reads SVGAGI. Trimming cost V 0 bases and J 2 bases, with 9 bases left between them. The CDR3 spans 15 residues. The CDR3 loop is CASSYSTDPTDTQYF. In nucleotides, the CDR3 is TGTGCCAGCAGTTACTCTACAGACCCCACAGATACGCAGTATTTT.

About this clone: A read error may produce the germline difference seen at one junction end. V usage is TRBV5-1 and J usage is TRBJ1-4, with 8 bases that match TRBD1. This CDR3 is 16 amino acids long. CDR1 and CDR2 (germline): SGHRS, YFSETQ. CDR3 sequence (DNA): TGCGCCAGCAGCTTGGTGGGCCAGGGGGCTAAGGAAAAACTGTTTTTT. Translation gives CASSLVGQGAKEKLFF.

J is TRBJ2-2 and V is TRBV5-1; weak D call: TRBD1 (6 bases). This CDR3 has 14 amino acids. Looked up from germline, CDR1 is SGHRS and CDR2 is YFSETQ. V was pared by 6 bases and J by 1 base, with 10 bases between. The chain's CDR3 is CASNSGVNTGELFF. In nucleotides, the CDR3 is TGCGCCAGCAATTCAGGGGTGAACACCGGGGAGCTGTTTTTT.

This clone turned up a few times. The chain carries TRBV10-3 and TRBJ1-6; D perhaps matches TRBD1 (5 bases). Trimming stripped 10 bases from V and 1 base from J, with 11 bases between. Germline-derived CDR1 and CDR2 are ENHRY and SYGVKD. The CDR3 covers 14 residues. The CDR3 region has the DNA TGTGCCACCAAAACAGGATCCTATAATTCACCCCTCCACTTT. Translated, it gives CATKTGSYNSPLHF.

The J gene is TRBJ2-1, the V gene TRBV27, with a tentative D call TRBD1 (5 bases). The CDR3 sequence is 17 residues long. Germline V gene lookup returns CDR1 MNHEY and CDR2 SMNVEV (reference sequence). Trimming left V 0 bases short and J 9 bases short, with 21 bases between. The CDR3 region has the DNA TGTGCCAGCAGTTTATCCCTCTCTGCCACCAGGGTCGGTGAGCAGTTCTTC. This translates into CASSLSLSATRVGEQFF.

In this sample, this clone turned up once. Other DNA sequences of this sample code for an identical CDR3. The V and J genes are TRBV18 and TRBJ2-1; perhaps TRBD2 as D (5 bases). CDR3 length equals 16 residues. The V gene's germline CDR1 is KGHSH and CDR2 LQKENI. Trimming cost V 3 bases and J 5 bases, with 17 bases left between them. The CDR3, as DNA: TGTGCCAGCTCACCTTCGGGATCGAAAAGGGACAATGAGCAGTTCTTC. Amino acids: CASSPSGSKRDNEQFF.